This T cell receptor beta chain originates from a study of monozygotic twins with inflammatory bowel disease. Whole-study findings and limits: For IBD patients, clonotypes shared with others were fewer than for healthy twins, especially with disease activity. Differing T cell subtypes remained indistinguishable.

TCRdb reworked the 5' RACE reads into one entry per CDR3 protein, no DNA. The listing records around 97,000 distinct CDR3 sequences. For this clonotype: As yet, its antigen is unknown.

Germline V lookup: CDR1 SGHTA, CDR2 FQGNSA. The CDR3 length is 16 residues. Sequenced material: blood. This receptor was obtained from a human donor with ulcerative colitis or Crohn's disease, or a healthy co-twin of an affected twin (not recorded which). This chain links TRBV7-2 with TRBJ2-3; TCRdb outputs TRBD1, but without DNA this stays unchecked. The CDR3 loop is CASSLGQGGRTDTQYF. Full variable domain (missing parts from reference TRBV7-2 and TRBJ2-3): GAGVSQSPSNKVTEKGKDVELRCDPISGHTALYWYRQSLGQGLEFLIYFQGNSAPDKSGLPSDRFSAERTGGSVSTLTIQRTQQEDSAVYLCASSLGQGGRTDTQYFGPGTRLTVL.